This T cell receptor (beta chain) was recorded in a study of T cell repertoires in cytomegalovirus infection. Overall study context: A matching HLA type, together with CMV infection, was signaled by public TCR beta signatures. Study-level results: Predominance within the ex vivo response was attributable to HLA-C-restricted CMV-specific TCR beta clonotypes.

Germline V lookup: CDR1 MNHEY, CDR2 SVGAGI. The CDR3 sequence is 16 residues long. The V and J ends lost 0 bases and 4 bases respectively, with 15 bases between them. TCRdb re-analysed the reads in MiXCR, keeping a single row per CDR3 protein. The table includes nearly 450,000 distinct CDR3 sequences, 30% to 40% detected once. The table lists this clonotype with a few counts. Antigen specificity is unknown. This receptor was obtained from a human donor in good health (CMV status not recorded). Some clones in this sample may be carry-over from other donors' samples. V usage is TRBV6-5 and J usage is TRBJ1-2; D remains ambiguous. Sequencing used PBMCs. CDR3 in DNA: TGTGCCAGCAGTTACTCAGGGCGCTTAGGCAGCTATGGCTACACCTTC. This encodes CASSYSGRLGSYGYTF.